A single sample gave rise to the 18 T cell receptor beta chains below, sequenced in a study of response to subunit inactivated influenza vaccine. TCRdb re-called the RT-PCR reads with MiXCR, one entry per CDR3 protein. Of approximately 520,000 distinct CDR3 sequences detected, roughly 25% appear once; the ten largest clones hold 1.5% to 2%. Here the sequenced sample was CD4+ T cells sorted from PBMCs, taken 5 days after vaccination. These receptors were taken from a middle-aged man who received an inactivated influenza vaccine.

The gene calls are TRBV20-1 and TRBJ2-3, with D perhaps matching TRBD2 (5 bases). Germline CDR1 DFQATT, CDR2 SNEGSKA (reference sequence). This CDR3 is built from 15 residues. Trimming removed 5 bases from V and 0 bases from J, with 15 bases in between. CDR3 in amino acids: CSALASGGSTDTQYF. The DNA for the CDR3 is TGCAGTGCTCTAGCCAGCGGCGGGAGCACAGATACGCAGTATTTT.

This clonotype showed up just a few times. The genes are TRBV6-2 or TRBV6-3 and TRBJ2-7; 7 bases agree with TRBD1. Unmatched junction bases numbered 7, after V lost 6 bases and J lost 5 bases. This CDR3 has 13 amino acids. The germline gives CDR1 MNHEY, CDR2 SVGEGT. In nucleotides, the CDR3 is TGTGCCAGCAGACCCACCGACAGGGACGAGCAGTACTTC. It specifies CASRPTDRDEQYF.

This rearrangement joins TRBV5-1 to TRBJ2-2; 7 nucleotides agree with TRBD2. This CDR3 has 14 amino acids. J gave up 5 bases and V 5 bases, and 6 bases lay outside the gene matches. Looked up from germline, CDR1 is SGHRS and CDR2 is YFSETQ. The CDR3 DNA is TGCGCCAGCAGTCCCGCGGGGGAAACCGGGGAGCTGTTTTTT. Protein product: CASSPAGETGELFF.

The chain recombines TRBV20-1 with TRBJ2-7, with no clear D. V lost 4 bases to trimming and J lost 2 bases, with 6 bases between them. This CDR3 is 11 amino acids long. Germline CDR1 reads DFQATT; CDR2 reads SNEGSKA (reference sequence). CDR3: CSAIPAYEQYF. In nucleotides, the CDR3 is TGCAGTGCTATTCCTGCCTACGAGCAGTACTTC.

The chain is built from TRBV18 and TRBJ2-1; possibly TRBD1 or TRBD2 for D (5 bases each). CDR1 is KGHSH and CDR2 is LQKENI in the germline V gene. V was pared by 0 bases and J by 3 bases, with 15 bases between. This CDR3 contains 17 residues. In DNA, the CDR3 is TGTGCCAGCTCACCACCTAGTGGGGACCCGGGCTACAATGAGCAGTTCTTC. This gives the protein CASSPPSGDPGYNEQFF.

This clonotype appeared a few times. The rearrangement uses TRBV6-4 and TRBJ1-2; no definite D call. V lost 9 bases and J 4 bases, leaving 15 bases between the germline ends. This CDR3 spans 13 amino acids. Germline loops: CDR1 MRHNA, CDR2 SNTAGT. CDR3 nucleotide sequence: TGTGCCAGGAAGAGGACCCGGCCCTATGGCTACACCTTC. As protein: CARKRTRPYGYTF.

In its sample, this clonotype was seen a few times. The J gene is TRBJ1-1, the V gene TRBV29-1; 9 bases line up with TRBD1. The ends lost 7 bases at V and 5 bases at J; junction bases unmatched: 8. The CDR3 consists of 13 residues. Germline V lookup: CDR1 SQVTM, CDR2 ANQGSEA. CDR3 sequence reads: CSAGQGPVTEAFF. The CDR3 nucleotides are TGCAGCGCCGGACAGGGGCCGGTTACTGAAGCTTTCTTT.

This clonotype was seen only a few times. V gene TRBV20-1 combines with J gene TRBJ1-5; 10 bases are shared with TRBD1. Germline lookup yields CDR1 DFQATT and CDR2 SNEGSKA (reference sequence). CDR3 length: 15 amino acids. With V trimmed by 3 bases and J by 4 bases, 6 bases remained unmatched. CDR3 amino acids: CSARPGQGFNQPQHF. CDR3 sequence (DNA): TGCAGTGCTAGGCCGGGACAGGGGTTTAATCAGCCCCAGCATTTT.

This clonotype was detected only a few times. The chain couples TRBV5-6 to TRBJ1-3; no reliable D call. The CDR3 consists of 14 residues. Germline-derived CDR1 and CDR2 are SGHDT and YYEEEE. Trimming cost V 7 bases and J 0 bases, with 11 bases left between them. CDR3 amino acids: CASSYSHSGNTIYF. CDR3 DNA: TGTGCCAGCTCTTACTCCCACTCTGGAAACACCATATATTTT.

CDR3 sequence reads: CASSLQADTQYF. The CDR3 bases are TGTGCCAGCAGCCTCCAGGCAGATACGCAGTATTTT. The V gene is TRBV7-2, the J gene TRBJ2-3; D gene ambiguous. This CDR3 has 12 residues. Germline CDR1 is SGHTA and CDR2 is FQGNSA. The V end lost 5 bases, the J end lost 4 bases, and 7 bases lay between the germline ends.

This clonotype appeared a few times. The gene calls are TRBV3-1 and TRBJ1-2, with D possibly matching TRBD1 (6 bases). Trimming stripped 7 bases from V and 2 bases from J, with 11 bases between. The CDR3 length is 13 residues. CDR1 and CDR2 from the germline V gene are LGHDT and YNNKEL (reference sequence). CDR3 nucleotides: TGTGCCAGCACCCCGACAGGAAACTATGGCTACACCTTC. It translates to CASTPTGNYGYTF.

The chain employs TRBV24-1 and TRBJ2-5, with a weak D call TRBD1 (6 bases). The CDR3 has 15 residues. Trimming took off 3 bases at V and 6 bases at J, with 16 bases between the two ends. The germline V gene encodes CDR1 KGHDR and CDR2 SFDVKD. CDR3 sequence: CATSDQVAGDQTQYF. The CDR3 DNA follows: TGTGCCACCAGTGATCAGGTAGCAGGGGATCAGACCCAGTACTTC.

The J gene is TRBJ1-5, the V gene TRBV2, with 7 positions matching TRBD1. The V gene end was trimmed by 2 bases and the J gene end by 2 bases; junction bases not matched to a gene: 3. The CDR3 has 15 residues. In germline, CDR1 is SNHLY, CDR2 FYNNEI. Here the CDR3 reads CASSEIGGGNQPQHF. CDR3 nucleotide sequence: TGTGCCAGCAGTGAAATAGGGGGCGGCAATCAGCCCCAGCATTTT.

The V and J genes are TRBV7-2 and TRBJ2-3, with no clear D. Germline lookup yields CDR1 SGHTA and CDR2 FQGNSA. Deletions cut 4 bases from V and 5 bases from J, with 13 bases between. This CDR3 has 14 amino acids. The CDR3 loop reads CASSSGSIRDTQYF. The CDR3 DNA reads TGTGCCAGCAGCTCCGGATCAATACGAGATACGCAGTATTTT.

This chain joins TRBV28 and TRBJ2-7; 9 bases are shared with TRBD2. CDR1 is MDHEN and CDR2 is SYDVKM in the germline V gene. The ends lost 5 bases at V and 7 bases at J; junction bases unmatched: 12. CDR3 length equals 15 residues. CDR3 region: CASSPHSGGGREQYF. The DNA of the CDR3 is TGTGCCAGCAGTCCCCATAGCGGGGGAGGGAGGGAGCAGTACTTC.

There are many counts of this clonotype. This chain's CDR3 is CASSLELGSYEQYF. CDR3 nucleotides: TGCGCCAGCAGCTTGGAGTTGGGGTCCTACGAGCAGTACTTC. The V and J genes are TRBV5-1 and TRBJ2-7; no clear D gene. Germline loops: CDR1 SGHRS, CDR2 YFSETQ. Trimming took 0 bases from V and 1 from J, leaving 8 bases between them. CDR3 length: 14 amino acids. The full variable domain, its missing parts supplied by reference TRBV5-1 and TRBJ2-7, is KAGVTQTPRYLIKTRGQQVTLSCSPISGHRSVSWYQQTPGQGLQFLFEYFSETQRNKGNFPGRFSGRQFSNSRSEMNVSTLELGDSALYLCASSLELGSYEQYFGPGTRLTVT.

This clonotype was detected ten times or more. The chain is built from TRBV7-2 and TRBJ2-1; 7 bases map to TRBD1. The CDR3 contains 12 residues. J gave up 12 bases and V 1 base, and 3 bases lay outside the gene matches. From germline, CDR1 is SGHTA and CDR2 FQGNSA. The CDR3 is CASSLGGQLQFF. The CDR3 nucleotides read TGTGCCAGCAGCTTAGGGGGACAGCTGCAGTTCTTC.

The chain carries TRBV7-8 and TRBJ1-1; TRBD1 might be the D (5 bases). CDR3 size: 15 residues. Germline V CDR1 and CDR2: SGHVS, FQNEAQ. Between the trimmed V and J ends, which lost 4 bases and 6 bases, there was a span of 18 bases. Here the CDR3 reads CASSSLQGYPPEAFF. Here the CDR3 DNA reads TGTGCCAGCAGCTCCCTGCAGGGTTATCCCCCTGAAGCTTTCTTT. Combining the CDR3 with reference TRBV7-8 and TRBJ1-1 gives the whole variable domain GAGVSQSPRYKVAKRGQDVALRCDPISGHVSLFWYQQALGQGPEFLTYFQNEAQLDKSGLPSDRFFAERPEGSVSTLKIQRTQQEDSAVYLCASSSLQGYPPEAFFGQGTRLTVV.